A single sample gave rise to the 3 T cell receptor beta chains below, sequenced in a study of monozygotic twins with cystic fibrosis. Profiling relied on immunoSEQ multiplex PCR, and the TCRdb table lists in-frame clones only, not all of them. Among just over 14,000 clones, around 83% were seen once, and the ten largest hold 1% to 1.2%. The sample was blood. The receptors were gathered from a boy younger than 18 with cystic fibrosis.

The V and J genes are TRBV6-1 and TRBJ2-3; the D is unclear. The CDR3 spans 13 residues. Trimming removed 8 bases from V and 0 bases from J, with 9 bases in between. The germline CDR1 and CDR2 sequences are MNHNS and SASEGT. CDR3 bases: TGTGCCAGCGTTGTTGGTAGCACAGATACGCAGTATTTT. Encoded protein: CASVVGSTDTQYF.

This clone was seen a single time. This chain joins TRBV6-5 and TRBJ1-1, with D possibly being TRBD1 (5 bases). Looked up from germline, CDR1 is MNHEY and CDR2 is SVGAGI. There are 14 residues in the CDR3. V lost 0 bases and J lost 2, with 7 bases in between. The CDR3 region is CASSYSDINTEAFF. CDR3 bases: TGTGCCAGCAGTTACTCGGACATAAACACTGAAGCTTTCTTT.

The chain joins TRBV5-1 to TRBJ2-2, with D possibly being TRBD1 (6 bases). Germline loops: CDR1 SGHRS, CDR2 YFSETQ. Trimming removed 3 bases from V and 7 bases from J, with 22 bases in between. This CDR3 comprises 17 residues. CDR3 loop: CASSSLNQAGAGGELFF. Written as DNA, the CDR3 is TGCGCCAGCAGCTCCTTGAATCAAGCAGGGGCCGGCGGGGAGCTGTTTTTT.